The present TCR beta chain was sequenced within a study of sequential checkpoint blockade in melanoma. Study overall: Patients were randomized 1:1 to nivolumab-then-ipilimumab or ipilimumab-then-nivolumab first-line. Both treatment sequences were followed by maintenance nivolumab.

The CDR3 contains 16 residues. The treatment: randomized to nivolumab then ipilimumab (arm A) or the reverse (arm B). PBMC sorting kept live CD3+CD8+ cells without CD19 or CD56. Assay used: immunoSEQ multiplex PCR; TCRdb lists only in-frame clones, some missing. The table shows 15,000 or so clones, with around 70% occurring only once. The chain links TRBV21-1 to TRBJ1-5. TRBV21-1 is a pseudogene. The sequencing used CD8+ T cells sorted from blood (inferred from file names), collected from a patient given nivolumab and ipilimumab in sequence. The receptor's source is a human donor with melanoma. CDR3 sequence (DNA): TGTGCCAGCAGCAAAGTGGGAGTGAGGGGCAATCAGCCCCAGCATTTT. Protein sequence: CASSKVGVRGNQPQHF.